This T cell receptor beta chain is from a study of cytomegalovirus exposure and HLA in healthy donors. Study results and caveats: Previous analysis showed most TCR beta V segments were productive about 87% or about 30% of the time. One variant, a missense change in DCLRE1C, was linked in a later analysis to TCR beta V- and J-gene trimming. Investigators reported over 150 TCR beta chains as tied to cytomegalovirus.

CDR3 length: 13 residues. Trimming removed 4 bases from V and 3 bases from J, with 9 bases in between. The germline V gene has CDR1 MDHEN and CDR2 SYDVKM. This clone turned up a few times. Its target is not known. Although they were nominally healthy when sampled, donors likely had unrecorded immune exposures. PCR used 60 Vbeta primers and 13 Jbeta primers. Method: immunoSEQ multiplex PCR; TCRdb's copy keeps in-frame clones and lacks some. The sample records 100,000 to 150,000 clones, roughly 70% being singletons. The chain recombines TRBV28 with TRBJ1-2; D is possibly TRBD1 (5 bases). The sample consisted of PBMCs. The TCR comes from a woman between 35 and 50 years old in good health and CMV-seropositive. CDR3 in DNA: TGTGCCAGCAGTTCAGGGTCCGACTATGGCTACACCTTC. It yields the protein CASSSGSDYGYTF.